One sample yielded the 17 T cell receptor beta chains listed below, sequenced in a study of blood T cells in healthy people across ages. The second PCR ran about 6 to 12 cycles with a sample-barcoded 5' primer and J-beta primers. MiXCR, run by TCRdb on the 5' RACE reads, gives a single entry per CDR3 protein. The data hold about 1,000,000 distinct CDR3 sequences, with 45% observed a single time. The material sequenced was blood. The receptors were sampled from a woman aged 60-70 years in good health.

V is TRBV5-1 and J is TRBJ2-7; 7 bases are a match to TRBD1. Looked up from germline, CDR1 is SGHRS and CDR2 is YFSETQ. The CDR3 is made up of 15 amino acids. The V gene end was trimmed by 0 bases and the J gene end by 2 bases; junction bases not matched to a gene: 5. Here the CDR3 reads CASSLDGQDPYEQYF. The DNA of the CDR3 is TGCGCCAGCAGCTTGGACGGACAGGACCCCTACGAGCAGTACTTC.

This clonotype was detected only once. The junction departs from germline at one end; a sequencing error may be responsible. The chain uses TRBV5-1 and TRBJ2-1; 7 bases are a match to TRBD2. CDR3 length: 15 residues. In germline, CDR1 is SGHRS, CDR2 YFSETQ. The DNA of the CDR3 is TGCGCCAGCAGCTTGGGCGGGAGCTCCTACAGTGAGCAGTTCTTC. The encoded protein is CASSLGGSSYSEQFF.

The V and J genes are TRBV20-1 and TRBJ2-7; 8 bases map to TRBD1. CDR1 and CDR2 from the germline V gene are DFQATT and SNEGSKA (reference sequence). The junction had 8 bases not matched to a gene; V was cut back by 4 bases and J by 0 bases. The CDR3 runs 15 residues. In DNA, the CDR3 is TGCAGTGCTATCGACAGGGGCCGGGGCTCCTACGAGCAGTACTTC. Amino acids: CSAIDRGRGSYEQYF.

J is TRBJ2-1 and V is TRBV27; 16 nucleotides agree with TRBD2. Looked up from germline, CDR1 is MNHEY and CDR2 is SMNVEV (reference sequence). J lost 14 bases, V lost 5 bases, and 9 bases had no gene match. This CDR3 is built from 15 residues. The CDR3 sequence is CASSPGTSGRAREFF. For the CDR3, the DNA is TGTGCCAGCAGTCCCGGGACTAGCGGGAGGGCCAGAGAGTTCTTC.

The chain combines TRBV7-9 with TRBJ2-2, with 11 positions matching TRBD2. The junction had 7 bases not matched to a gene; V was cut back by 5 bases and J by 5 bases. CDR1 is SEHNR, CDR2 FQNEAQ, per germline (reference sequence). This CDR3 region has 16 residues. The CDR3 is CASSETSGSGTGELFF. The DNA for the CDR3 is TGTGCCAGCAGCGAAACTAGCGGGAGTGGAACCGGGGAGCTGTTTTTT.

This clonotype was found a few times. The genes are TRBV5-1 and TRBJ2-1; 7 bases are shared with TRBD2. This CDR3 has 15 residues. The V gene's germline CDR1 is SGHRS and CDR2 YFSETQ. J was trimmed by 3 bases and V by 4 bases; bases with no gene match: 7. The CDR3 reads CASSLTASGYNEQFF. CDR3 sequence (DNA): TGCGCCAGCAGCCTGACGGCTAGCGGCTACAATGAGCAGTTCTTC.

This clonotype showed up many times. This chain links TRBV27 with TRBJ2-5; unclear D gene. This CDR3 contains 15 residues. V lost 4 bases to trimming and J lost 7 bases, with 19 bases between them. Germline assignment: CDR1 MNHEY and CDR2 SMNVEV (reference sequence). CDR3 loop: CASSYLPVSSRTQYF. DNA of the CDR3: TGTGCCAGCAGTTACCTACCCGTTTCAAGTCGGACCCAGTACTTC.

This sequence joins TRBV5-1 and TRBJ2-1; 9 nucleotides line up with TRBD1. CDR3 length equals 17 residues. From germline, CDR1 is SGHRS and CDR2 YFSETQ. The junction had 12 bases not matched to a gene; V was cut back by 4 bases and J by 4 bases. The CDR3 DNA follows: TGCGCCAGCAGCCTCACAGCAGGGACAGGGACTTACAATGAGCAGTTCTTC. Translating gives CASSLTAGTGTYNEQFF.

This clonotype has a count of ten or more. This chain connects TRBV28 to TRBJ2-1, with D possibly TRBD1 on 5 matching bases. Trimming pared 6 bases from V and 5 bases from J, leaving 8 bases between. The CDR3 spans 12 residues. The germline V gene encodes CDR1 MDHEN and CDR2 SYDVKM. CDR3 DNA: TGTGCCAGCAGCCAACAGGACAATGAGCAGTTCTTC. The encoded protein is CASSQQDNEQFF.

In this sample, this clonotype turned up a few times. V gene TRBV12-3 or TRBV12-4 combines with J gene TRBJ2-5; D is tentatively TRBD1 or TRBD2 (5 bases each). Trimming stripped 3 bases from V and 1 base from J, with 15 bases between. The CDR3 length is 16 residues. The CDR3 DNA is TGTGCCAGCAGTTTCTACCTAGAGGGGCCCCAAGAGACCCAGTACTTC. It encodes CASSFYLEGPQETQYF.

The chain has TRBV27 and TRBJ2-4; 7 bases align to TRBD2. The closer fit of TRBJ2-7 to the DNA end suggests the J call may be wrong. The CDR3 runs to 13 residues. Germline loops: CDR1 MNHEY, CDR2 SMNVEV (reference sequence). The chain's CDR3 is CASSAAGISEQYF. CDR3 in DNA: TGTGCCAGCAGTGCAGCGGGAATTAGCGAGCAGTACTTC.

There are a few counts of this clonotype. The chain combines TRBV20-1 with TRBJ1-2; 9 bases map to TRBD1. The length of the CDR3 is 13 residues. The germline gives CDR1 DFQATT, CDR2 SNEGSKA (reference sequence). J lost 4 bases, V lost 8 bases, and 8 bases had no gene match. DNA for the CDR3: TGCAGTCCGGGACAGGGTTCAATCTATGGCTACACCTTC. The encoded protein is CSPGQGSIYGYTF.

The chain uses TRBV7-8 and TRBJ2-3; possibly TRBD2 for D (5 bases). Per the germline V gene, CDR1 is SGHVS and CDR2 is FQNEAQ. CDR3 length equals 14 residues. Trimming took off 6 bases at V and 0 bases at J, with 10 bases between the two ends. The CDR3 sequence is CASSSGMSTDTQYF. The CDR3 coding sequence is TGTGCCAGCAGTTCCGGGATGAGCACAGATACGCAGTATTTT.

The chain joins TRBV21-1 to TRBJ2-7; TRBD1 is the table's D call, not checked against the DNA. TRBV21-1 is labeled a pseudogene. The CDR3 runs 17 residues. As DNA, the CDR3 is TGTGCCATCAGTCTAAATTTCGACAGGCTTTGTTCCTACGAGCAGTACTTC. This encodes CAISLNFDRLCSYEQYF.

The chain recombines TRBV29-1 with TRBJ2-1, with 9 bases matching TRBD2. Per germline, CDR1 SQVTM and CDR2 ANQGSEA. The CDR3 covers 13 residues. Germline trimming cut 5 bases from V and 6 bases from J; bases unmatched to any gene: 5. The CDR3, as DNA: TGCAGCGTTCTAGCGGGACGGGGCAATGAGCAGTTCTTC. It is translated as CSVLAGRGNEQFF.

This clonotype was observed a handful of times. The J gene is TRBJ1-5, the V gene TRBV20-1, with D perhaps matching TRBD1 (6 bases). This CDR3 is built from 16 residues. V was shortened by 6 bases and J by 0 bases, with 18 bases between the two germline ends. The V gene's germline CDR1 is DFQATT and CDR2 SNEGSKA (reference sequence). The CDR3 protein is CSAVRGAGDSNQPQHF. The CDR3 bases are TGCAGTGCCGTCCGGGGGGCGGGAGATAGCAATCAGCCCCAGCATTTT.

The chain carries TRBV11-2 and TRBJ2-1; 14 bases match TRBD2. Germline loops: CDR1 SGHAT, CDR2 FQNNGV. With 0 bases clipped from V and 7 bases from J, the junction kept 5 bases outside the gene matches. This CDR3 contains 17 residues. The CDR3 nucleotides are TGTGCCAGCAGCTTAGATCTCGGACTAGCGGGAGGAAATGAGCAGTTCTTC. Its translation is CASSLDLGLAGGNEQFF.